This entry lists 27 T cell receptor beta chains sequenced from one sample in a study of T-cell reconstitution after alpha-beta-depleted transplantation in children. A library of TCRbeta sequences, prepared with unique molecular identifiers, was generated. TCRdb called the PCR reads again in MiXCR, with one record for every CDR3 protein. Of roughly 670,000 distinct CDR3 sequences listed, around 13% are singletons. This specimen consisted of PBMCs, obtained before TCRalphabeta/CD19-depleted stem cell transplant. Source of these receptors: a girl aged 2 to 10 with congenital amegakaryocytic thrombocytopenia, due to receive a stem cell transplant.

With regard to this clonotype: A much larger clone lies one base from this, so it may be a read error. The V and J genes are TRBV29-1 and TRBJ2-4; no clear D gene. The CDR3 extends over 13 amino acids. Germline assignment: CDR1 SQVTM and CDR2 ANQGSEA. CDR3 residues: CSVGSPQKNIQCF. Here the CDR3 DNA reads TGCAGCGTTGGTTCTCCGCAGAAAAACATTCAGTGCTTC.

This clonotype was seen at least ten times. The chain links TRBV12-3 or TRBV12-4 to TRBJ1-2; 9 nucleotides match TRBD1. After removal of 3 bases from V and 8 bases from J, the junction contained 10 bases not matched to a gene. The CDR3 consists of 15 residues. The CDR3: CASSFSDRGHGGYTF. Written as DNA, the CDR3 is TGTGCCAGCAGTTTTTCGGACAGGGGCCATGGAGGCTACACCTTC.

This clonotype has a count of ten or more. The chain couples TRBV5-1 to TRBJ1-1; D might be TRBD1 (5 bases). Germline V gene lookup returns CDR1 SGHRS and CDR2 YFSETQ. The CDR3 runs 13 residues. V gave up 2 bases and J gave up 3 bases, with 8 bases separating them. In DNA form, the CDR3 reads TGCGCCAGCAGCTTCAGGGAGGACACTGAAGCTTTCTTT. Translation: CASSFREDTEAFF.

This clonotype was observed a handful of times. The chain has TRBV5-1 and TRBJ2-1; no definite D call. Germline CDR1 SGHRS, CDR2 YFSETQ. This CDR3 is built from 14 residues. V was shortened by 0 bases and J by 8 bases, with 12 bases between the two germline ends. The CDR3 protein is CASSLDFAADEQFF. In DNA, the CDR3 is TGCGCCAGCAGCTTGGATTTTGCGGCGGATGAGCAGTTCTTC.

In this sample, this clonotype turned up many times. The chain has TRBV6-5 and TRBJ2-7, with D possibly being TRBD2 (5 bases). The germline gives CDR1 MNHEY, CDR2 SVGAGI. V was shortened by 2 bases and J by 0 bases, with 11 bases between the two germline ends. The CDR3 has 15 residues. CDR3 in DNA: TGTGCCAGCAGTTACGGAACCACTAGCTCCTACGAGCAGTACTTC. It specifies CASSYGTTSSYEQYF.

This clonotype was counted ten times or more. The chain couples TRBV20-1 to TRBJ2-5; the D is unclear. V lost 6 bases and J lost 1, with 15 bases in between. The CDR3 has 14 residues. The germline V gene encodes CDR1 DFQATT and CDR2 SNEGSKA (reference sequence). CDR3 residues: CSASYRSFQETQYF. The CDR3 region has the DNA TGCAGTGCCTCCTACCGATCCTTCCAAGAGACCCAGTACTTC.

This clonotype was recorded many times. V usage is TRBV20-1 and J usage is TRBJ2-1; no reliable D call. Trimming removed 4 bases at V and 5 bases at J, with 21 bases between. Germline assignment: CDR1 DFQATT and CDR2 SNEGSKA (reference sequence). This CDR3 has 16 residues. CDR3 nucleotide sequence: TGCAGTGCTACCGCCCCCGCCGCATACCCGAACAATGAGCAGTTCTTC. Its protein product is CSATAPAAYPNNEQFF.

On this clonotype: At one of its ends the junction is not consistent with the germline gene, which may arise from a read error. The chain couples TRBV15 to TRBJ1-5; D is unresolved. CDR3 length equals 12 residues. Germline V gene lookup returns CDR1 LNHNV and CDR2 YYDKDF (reference sequence). Here the CDR3 reads CATGRDRQPQHF. CDR3 nucleotide sequence: TGTGCCACCGGCAGAGATAGGCAGCCCCAGCATTTT.

This clonotype was counted many times. This CDR3 is CSVEGLALNEQFF. CDR3 DNA sequence: TGCAGCGTTGAAGGTCTAGCCCTCAATGAGCAGTTCTTC. This rearrangement joins TRBV29-1 to TRBJ2-1, with D possibly matching TRBD2 (5 bases). The germline V gene encodes CDR1 SQVTM and CDR2 ANQGSEA. The CDR3 covers 13 residues. The V end was cut by 1 base, the J end by 6 bases, with 10 bases between.

This clonotype was counted many times. V gene TRBV29-1 combines with J gene TRBJ1-2; weak D call: TRBD1 (5 bases). Per germline, CDR1 SQVTM and CDR2 ANQGSEA. This CDR3 spans 13 amino acids. Trimming pared 7 bases from V and 0 bases from J, leaving 12 bases between. CDR3 sequence (DNA): TGCAGCGCCGGGGACCCAACTAACTATGGCTACACCTTC. Amino acid sequence: CSAGDPTNYGYTF.

About this clonotype itself: Since a much larger clone is just one base distant, this may be a read error. Because the CDR3 is missing its conserved closing phenylalanine or tryptophan, this is likely a read error. The J gene is TRBJ2-3, the V gene TRBV6-2 or TRBV6-3, with a possible D match to TRBD1 (5 bases). Trimming took off 6 bases at V and 6 bases at J, with 34 bases between the two ends. The V gene's germline CDR1 is MNHEY and CDR2 SVGEGT. This CDR3 is 20 amino acids long. The CDR3 here is CASRPPYSYGGYQGSDTQYL. In DNA, the CDR3 is TGTGCCAGCAGACCACCTTACAGTTACGGTGGCTATCAGGGATCGGATACGCAGTATCTT.

The V call is TRBV12-3 or TRBV12-4, the J call TRBJ2-5; 7 nucleotides match TRBD1. The CDR3 has 14 amino acids. Trimming at V came to 7 bases and at J to 0 bases, leaving 5 bases not matched to a gene. Here the CDR3 DNA reads TGTGCCAGCATCGATGACAGGGACCAAGAGACCCAGTACTTC. The encoded protein is CASIDDRDQETQYF.

This clonotype has just one count. Possible read error: a much larger clone is one base away. The chain is built from TRBV20-1 and TRBJ1-1; D call uncertain. Germline V lookup: CDR1 DFQATT, CDR2 SNEGSKA (reference sequence). The V end lost 5 bases, the J end lost 4 bases, and 11 bases lay between the germline ends. CDR3 length equals 12 residues. CDR3 in DNA: TGCAGTGCTGGACCGAGGGCCACTGAAGCTTTCTTT. Translated: CSAGPRATEAFF.

The chain couples TRBV20-1 to TRBJ2-5, with 7 bases lining up with TRBD1. J lost 2 bases, V lost 3 bases, and 3 bases had no gene match. The germline V gene encodes CDR1 DFQATT and CDR2 SNEGSKA (reference sequence). This CDR3 is built from 13 residues. CDR3 loop: CSASSQGQETQYF. In DNA, the CDR3 is TGCAGTGCTAGTTCACAGGGGCAAGAGACCCAGTACTTC.

This clonotype was found many times. The chain employs TRBV6-1 and TRBJ2-7, with 10 bases lining up with TRBD2. Germline lookup yields CDR1 MNHNS and CDR2 SASEGT. This CDR3 is 15 amino acids long. V lost 5 bases, J lost 3 bases, and 7 bases stayed unmatched. The CDR3 sequence is CASSPSSGRIYEQYF. The CDR3 coding sequence is TGTGCCAGCAGTCCTAGTAGCGGGAGGATCTACGAGCAGTACTTC.

This clonotype was counted between two and nine times. V is TRBV12-3 or TRBV12-4 and J is TRBJ1-1; TRBD1 aligns across 7 bases. J was trimmed by 0 bases and V by 2 bases; bases with no gene match: 3. The CDR3 consists of 15 residues. CDR3 protein: CASSLRGPVNTEAFF. CDR3 nucleotide sequence: TGTGCCAGCAGTTTAAGGGGGCCGGTGAACACTGAAGCTTTCTTT.

This clonotype was seen at least ten times. The chain employs TRBV20-1 and TRBJ2-7; TRBD2 might be the D (6 bases). Trimming left V 6 bases short and J 3 bases short, with 12 bases between. CDR3 length: 12 amino acids. CDR1 is DFQATT and CDR2 is SNEGSKA in the germline V gene (reference sequence). As DNA, the CDR3 is TGCAGTGCCGTGCGGGACGGCTACGAGCAGTACTTC. Residues: CSAVRDGYEQYF.

This clonotype was detected many times. This rearrangement joins TRBV29-1 to TRBJ2-5, with D perhaps TRBD2 (5 bases). Trimming stripped 5 bases from V and 4 bases from J, with 14 bases between. Germline assignment: CDR1 SQVTM and CDR2 ANQGSEA. CDR3 length: 13 amino acids. The CDR3 reads CSVNPSGVETQYF. CDR3 nucleotide sequence: TGCAGCGTTAATCCCAGCGGAGTAGAGACCCAGTACTTC.

The genes are TRBV20-1 and TRBJ1-1; 8 bases match TRBD1. The CDR3 is made up of 14 amino acids. Per the germline V gene, CDR1 is DFQATT and CDR2 is SNEGSKA (reference sequence). V dropped 6 bases and J dropped 4; count of bases not matched to a gene: 10. In nucleotides, the CDR3 is TGCAGTGCCGCAGATATAGACAGGGGCACTGAAGCTTTCTTT. This codes for CSAADIDRGTEAFF.

This clonotype has only a few counts. The chain uses TRBV5-6 and TRBJ2-7; tentative D call: TRBD2 (6 bases). The CDR3 runs 15 residues. Per the germline V gene, CDR1 is SGHDT and CDR2 is YYEEEE. Trimming removed 6 bases from V and 3 bases from J, with 19 bases in between. In nucleotides, the CDR3 is TGTGCCAGCATCCTTGGTCCGGGGGACGGCTACGAGCAGTACTTC. Translating it yields CASILGPGDGYEQYF.

This clonotype was counted between two and nine times. The V call is TRBV30, the J call TRBJ2-7, with 9 bases that match TRBD1. Germline assignment: CDR1 GTSNPN and CDR2 SVGIG (reference sequence). V was pared by 5 bases and J by 3 bases, with 5 bases of the junction left unmatched. The CDR3 is made up of 13 amino acids. In DNA form, the CDR3 reads TGTGCCTGGGGGACAGGGATGAACTACGAGCAGTACTTC. As protein: CAWGTGMNYEQYF. Combining the CDR3 with reference TRBV30 and TRBJ2-7 gives the whole variable domain SQTIHQWPATLVQPVGSPLSLECTVEGTSNPNLYWYRQAAGRGLQLLFYSVGIGQISSEVPQNLSASRPQDRQFILSSKKLLLSDSGFYLCAWGTGMNYEQYFGPGTRLTVT.

This clonotype was seen many times. The rearrangement uses TRBV12-3 or TRBV12-4 and TRBJ2-1; no definite D call. The V end lost 8 bases, the J end lost 6 bases, and 14 bases lay between the germline ends. The CDR3 has 13 residues. CDR3 amino acids: CASCPRARNEQFF. The CDR3 bases are TGTGCCAGCTGCCCTCGGGCGCGCAATGAGCAGTTCTTC.

This clonotype was observed at least ten times. The V call is TRBV14, the J call TRBJ2-7, with 8 bases identical to TRBD1. The CDR3 loop spans 13 amino acids. The ends lost 1 base at V and 6 bases at J; junction bases unmatched: 2. From germline, CDR1 is SGHDN and CDR2 FVKESK. CDR3 amino acids: CASSQGQGSEQYF. DNA of the CDR3: TGTGCCAGCAGCCAAGGACAGGGGAGCGAGCAGTACTTC.

Many counts were recorded for this clonotype. The J gene is TRBJ2-5, the V gene TRBV12-3 or TRBV12-4, with D hard to call. V was trimmed by 6 bases and J by 4 bases, leaving 12 bases between them. This CDR3 comprises 13 residues. CDR3 sequence reads: CASSLSGRETQYF. The CDR3 region has the DNA TGTGCCAGCAGCCTGTCTGGACGAGAGACCCAGTACTTC.

This clonotype appeared many times. The chain links TRBV29-1 to TRBJ1-5; 7 bases align to TRBD1. V gave up 6 bases and J gave up 2 bases; unmatched junction bases: 4. This CDR3 comprises 13 residues. Germline lookup yields CDR1 SQVTM and CDR2 ANQGSEA. The CDR3 DNA sequence: TGCAGCGTCGGACAGGCCGGCAATCAGCCCCAGCATTTT. Protein: CSVGQAGNQPQHF.

V is TRBV30 and J is TRBJ1-5, with D tentatively TRBD1 (6 bases). Germline loops: CDR1 GTSNPN, CDR2 SVGIG (reference sequence). The V end was cut by 5 bases, the J end by 6 bases, with 14 bases between. CDR3 length: 13 residues. CDR3 DNA: TGTGCCTGGGGACGGGGGGGCGGTCAGCCCCAGCATTTT. Translation gives CAWGRGGGQPQHF.

The table lists this clonotype with a few counts. The genes are TRBV7-6 and TRBJ2-3; 10 bases agree with TRBD2. The CDR3 is 19 residues long. Germline V gene sequence: CDR1 SGHVS, CDR2 FNYEAQ. The junction had 13 bases not matched to a gene; V was cut back by 1 base and J by 3 bases. The chain's CDR3 is CASSLVAAGGPLGTDTQYF. For the CDR3, the DNA is TGTGCCAGCAGCTTAGTCGCAGCGGGAGGGCCCTTGGGTACAGATACGCAGTATTTT.